The clone carrying this TCR beta chain was detected many times. This CDR3 spans 16 amino acids. CDR1 and CDR2 (germline): MNHEY, SMNVEV (reference sequence). Trimming shortened V by 7 bases and J by 1 base, and 19 bases separated the two germline ends. This sample is part of a study of T cells in Graves' hyperthyroidism and ophthalmopathy. Template material for amplifying TCR beta CDR3 regions consisted of RNA transcripts. The HTBI primer set served for first-round RT-PCR of the TCR CDR3. One entry per CDR3 protein results from TCRdb running MiXCR on the multiplex PCR reads. The sample includes 500,000 to 700,000 distinct CDR3 sequences, around 15% of them seen just once.

The source of this sequence is a young woman with Graves' hyperthyroidism. Sequencing was carried out using blood. The chain combines TRBV27 with TRBJ1-1; no clear D gene. The CDR3 reads CASTALLGGGNTEAFF. CDR3 nucleotides: TGTGCCAGCACCGCACTCCTTGGTGGAGGGAACACTGAAGCTTTCTTT.